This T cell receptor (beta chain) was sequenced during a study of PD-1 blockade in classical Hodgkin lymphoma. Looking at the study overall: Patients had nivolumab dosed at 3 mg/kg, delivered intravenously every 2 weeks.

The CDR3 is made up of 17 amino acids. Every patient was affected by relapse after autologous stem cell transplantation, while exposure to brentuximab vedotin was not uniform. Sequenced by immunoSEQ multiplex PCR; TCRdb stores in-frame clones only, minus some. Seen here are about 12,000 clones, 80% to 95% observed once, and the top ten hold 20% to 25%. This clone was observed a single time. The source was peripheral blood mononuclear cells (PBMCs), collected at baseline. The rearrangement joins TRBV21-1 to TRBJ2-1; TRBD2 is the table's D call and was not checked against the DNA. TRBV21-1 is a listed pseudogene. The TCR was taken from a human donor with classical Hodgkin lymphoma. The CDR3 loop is CASSSLTGSMNGPWQFF. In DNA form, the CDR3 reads TGTGCCAGCAGCTCCCTAACGGGGTCCATGAACGGACCATGGCAGTTCTTC.